This paragraph reports one TCR beta chain. Trimming cost V 7 bases and J 8 bases, with 11 bases left between them. This CDR3 has 11 amino acids. Random hexamers were used to reverse transcribe about 0.45 to 1 ug of RNA. From the immunoSEQ multiplex PCR reads, TCRdb called clonotypes with MiXCR, one entry per CDR3 protein. This table has some 80,000 distinct CDR3 sequences, just under 95% appearing once. The entry originates in a study of CD8 T cells in Susac syndrome. Specimen: CD8+ T cells from PBMCs. The chain is built from TRBV12-3 or TRBV12-4 and TRBJ1-1; D is unresolved. The receptor comes from a human donor in good health. CDR3 in DNA: TGTGCCAGCATCCTCGGTGTAGAAGCTTTCTTT. Protein sequence: CASILGVEAFF.